This T cell receptor beta chain was sequenced in a study of T cells in Graves' hyperthyroidism and ophthalmopathy. Amplification yielded TCR beta CDR3 regions, with RNA transcripts as the source. A first-round RT-PCR of the TCR CDR3 used the HTBI primer set. TCRdb reprocessed the multiplex PCR reads via MiXCR and lists one record per CDR3 protein. The sample shows some 690,000 distinct CDR3 sequences, 17% of them seen only once. Study results and limitations: Peripheral blood also featured most of the thyroid clonotypes expanded above 0.001.

This clonotype was detected ten times or more. Its specificity is unknown. PBMCs were obtained from about 9.9 ml fresh peripheral blood. The CDR3 sequence is 13 residues long. CDR1 is SEHNR and CDR2 is FQNEAQ in the germline V gene (reference sequence). V was cut by 3 bases and J by 2 bases, with 7 bases left in between. This TCR was recovered from a man aged 50 to 59 with Graves' hyperthyroidism. The rearrangement joins TRBV7-9 to TRBJ2-5; D unclear. Sample: blood. CDR3 protein: CASSFPRQETQYF. CDR3 sequence (DNA): TGTGCCAGCAGCTTTCCCCGGCAAGAGACCCAGTACTTC.